The T cell receptor beta chain described here comes from a study of T cell responses to AZD1222 COVID-19 vaccine. General observations from the study: Close to half of all spike-specific TCRs reportedly target regions of the variants that are unmutated.

Produced via immunoSEQ multiplex PCR; TCRdb's table is partial and in-frame only. The repertoire holds approximately 140,000 clones, with about nine tenths as singletons. The count of this clone is one. What it recognizes is unknown. J lost 8 bases, V lost 0 bases, and 4 bases had no gene match. This CDR3 region has 16 residues. CDR1 is MNHEY and CDR2 is SVGEGT in the germline V gene. The chain combines TRBV6-2 or TRBV6-3 with TRBJ2-4; TRBD2 agrees at 13 bases. This clonotype was obtained from an adult who received the AZD1222 COVID-19 vaccine. This sample comprised peripheral blood, obtained 28 days after the second AZD1222 dose. The CDR3 region is CASSYSTSGRFDIQYF. In nucleotides, the CDR3 is TGTGCCAGCAGTTACTCGACTAGCGGGAGGTTTGACATTCAGTACTTC.